This is a list of T cell receptor beta chains from one sample in a study of OX40 agonist ivuxolimab in advanced cancers. Profiling relied on immunoSEQ multiplex PCR, and the TCRdb table lists in-frame clones only, not all of them. Of approximately 90,000 clones listed, 91% are singletons. Sequencing was performed on CD4+ or CD8+ T cells sorted from blood, taken in a trial of the OX40 agonist ivuxolimab. All receptors derive from an adult with an advanced solid tumor such as melanoma, head and neck, liver or kidney cancer. The conserved cysteine and the conserved F or W are not part of the CDR3 here.

v_call cdr3_aa
TRBV27 ASRRQGQGSYEQY
TRBV6-5 ASSYSTGNYGYT
TRBV27 ASSFQGIYGYT
TRBV6-6 ASSYLAGGPGYEQY
TRBV2 ASSVGTGGIGELF
TRBV9 ASSAPGQGLTGELF
TRBV6-5 ASSSKQHRNYGYT
TRBV28 ASSSQGDEQY
TRBV6-1 ASSEAGEWDIADTQY
TRBV5-4 ASSLEPTEQETQY